This T cell receptor beta chain emerged from a study of blood T cell repertoires in COVID-19. Looking at the study overall: PBMCs, B-cell-depleted T cells, or T cells provided the cDNA or gDNA that made up the material.

Assignment of participants to cohorts was predicated upon participant-reported clinical history. Original handling: Reference gene primer amplification gave nucleated cell count estimates. Sequencing was performed with immunoSEQ multiplex PCR; in TCRdb, only in-frame clones are kept and a portion is missing. The DNA was the basis for D and trimming; V, J and clone size are from that table. Here the sample spans 400,000 to 550,000 clones, around 90% being singletons. Germline V gives CDR1 SQVTM, CDR2 ANQGSEA. This CDR3 is built from 18 residues. Concerning this clone: The germline gene is not matched at one end of the junction; a read error may be the cause.

This chain uses TRBV29-1 with TRBJ1-2; 9 positions match TRBD1. Material: PBMCs or T cells enriched from blood (not recorded which). The receptor comes from a woman between 18 and 29 years old with acute COVID-19. The DNA of the CDR3 is TGCAGCGTCGAACCGGGACAGGGTAACGGGGGTATCCAGGGCCTGTATGGCTTC. Protein sequence: CSVEPGQGNGGIQGLYGF.